The 25 T cell receptor beta chains below come from one sample, sequenced in a study of patients and donors after allogeneic stem cell transplantation. TCRdb recomputed calls from the RT-PCR reads with MiXCR, one row per CDR3 protein. This sample has about a million distinct CDR3 sequences, with more than 15% found just once. Sequenced input: blood, either unsorted or a sorted T cell fraction (not recorded which). The receptors here all came from a human donor who was either an allogeneic HSCT recipient or a stem cell or donor lymphocyte infusion donor (not recorded which). It is not recorded whose cells these are; they may come from a transplant donor.

This clonotype was detected a few times. The chain links TRBV5-1 to TRBJ1-1; the match to TRBD1 covers 9 bases. This CDR3 region has 14 residues. The germline CDR1 and CDR2 sequences are SGHRS and YFSETQ. V shed 3 bases and J 4 bases; nucleotides not matched to a gene: 4. CDR3 sequence reads: CASSSLTGGTEAFF. The CDR3 DNA reads as TGCGCCAGCAGCTCGTTGACAGGGGGCACTGAAGCTTTCTTT.

The rearrangement joins TRBV7-3 to TRBJ2-5, with a tentative D call TRBD1 (6 bases). V lost 3 bases and J 4 bases, leaving 15 bases between the germline ends. The germline CDR1 and CDR2 sequences are SGHTA and FQGTGA. The CDR3 totals 15 residues. CDR3 sequence reads: CASSLGHSLGETQYF. The CDR3 bases are TGTGCCAGCAGCTTGGGACATTCCCTGGGAGAGACCCAGTACTTC.

The gene calls are TRBV6-2 or TRBV6-3 and TRBJ1-1; 9 bases agree with TRBD1. This CDR3 has 15 residues. Germline lookup yields CDR1 MNHEY and CDR2 SVGEGT. Trimming removed 8 bases from V and 4 bases from J; junction bases left unmatched: 11. The CDR3 DNA reads as TGTGCCAGCGGAAGTCGGGGGACAGGGACCACTGAAGCTTTCTTT. This gives the protein CASGSRGTGTTEAFF.

The chain carries TRBV24-1 and TRBJ2-1; D is ambiguous. The CDR3 is 15 residues long. Trimming removed 0 bases from V and 12 bases from J, with 17 bases in between. Germline CDR1 reads KGHDR; CDR2 reads SFDVKD. The CDR3 loop is CATSDLSAPYFGQFF. The CDR3 coding sequence is TGTGCCACCAGTGATTTGTCCGCCCCCTACTTCGGGCAGTTCTTC.

Many counts were recorded for this clonotype. The chain employs TRBV6-2 or TRBV6-3 and TRBJ2-5, with TRBD2 matching 10 bases. This CDR3 is 17 amino acids long. Losses at the gene ends were 3 bases for V and 4 bases for J; bases not matched to a gene: 11. CDR1 and CDR2 (germline): MNHEY, SVGEGT. DNA for the CDR3: TGTGCCAGCAGTTATTCGATTTCTTCTAGCGGGAGAGAGACCCAGTACTTC. It is translated as CASSYSISSSGRETQYF.

The chain combines TRBV12-3 or TRBV12-4 with TRBJ1-6, with no clear D. Trimming took off 3 bases at V and 0 bases at J, with 12 bases between the two ends. The CDR3 contains 17 residues. CDR3 in DNA: TGTGCCAGCAGTTTGGGTACGGGGTTCTCCTATAATTCACCCCTCCACTTT. Translation: CASSLGTGFSYNSPLHF.

The rearrangement links TRBV7-2 to TRBJ2-7; either TRBD1 or TRBD2 may supply D (5 bases each). The germline V and J ends were trimmed by 5 bases and 6 bases, with 17 bases remaining between them. The V gene's germline CDR1 is SGHTA and CDR2 FQGNSA. CDR3 length: 14 amino acids. The CDR3 DNA sequence: TGTGCCAGCAGCCCGAGGACCTGGGGGAGCGAGCAGTACTTC. Protein sequence: CASSPRTWGSEQYF. Complete variable domain (other parts from reference TRBV7-2 and TRBJ2-7): GAGVSQSPSNKVTEKGKDVELRCDPISGHTALYWYRQSLGQGLEFLIYFQGNSAPDKSGLPSDRFSAERTGGSVSTLTIQRTQQEDSAVYLCASSPRTWGSEQYFGPGTRLTVT.

This clonotype was counted between two and nine times. V and J are TRBV5-6 and TRBJ2-4; TRBD1 matches at 7 bases. Germline assignment: CDR1 SGHDT and CDR2 YYEEEE. The CDR3 extends over 14 amino acids. After removal of 4 bases from V and 7 bases from J, the junction contained 8 bases not matched to a gene. The CDR3 coding sequence is TGTGCCAGCAGCCAGAATAGGGGGCGCAACATTCAGTACTTC. Translated: CASSQNRGRNIQYF.

This clonotype appeared a few times. This rearrangement joins TRBV9 to TRBJ2-7; the D is unclear. The CDR3 extends over 13 amino acids. V was shortened by 4 bases and J by 6 bases, with 14 bases between the two germline ends. Germline V gene data show CDR1 as SGDLS and CDR2 as YYNGEE. The CDR3 here is CASSPGLGGEQYF. Written as DNA, the CDR3 is TGTGCCAGCAGCCCGGGCCTCGGCGGCGAGCAGTACTTC.

This clonotype appeared a few times. The chain couples TRBV9 to TRBJ1-3; 7 bases are shared with TRBD1. CDR1 and CDR2 (germline): SGDLS, YYNGEE. The CDR3 sequence is 18 residues long. Losses at the gene ends were 2 bases for V and 0 bases for J; bases not matched to a gene: 11. CDR3 in DNA: TGTGCCAGCAGCGTTGGCACTTATAGGGGGCTCTCTGGAAACACCATATATTTT. This encodes CASSVGTYRGLSGNTIYF.

This clonotype was detected only a few times. This chain joins TRBV10-3 and TRBJ1-3, with D perhaps matching TRBD1 (5 bases). The germline V gene encodes CDR1 ENHRY and CDR2 SYGVKD. CDR3 length: 16 amino acids. Trimming left V 5 bases short and J 2 bases short, with 16 bases between. In nucleotides, the CDR3 is TGTGCCATCAGTAGACAGAGCAAGGGTGCTGGAAACACCATATATTTT. Protein: CAISRQSKGAGNTIYF.

This clonotype has more than one count but fewer than ten. The chain links TRBV20-1 to TRBJ2-2, with 8 bases that match TRBD1. The ends lost 3 bases at V and 5 bases at J; junction bases unmatched: 11. The CDR3 extends over 16 amino acids. The germline V gene encodes CDR1 DFQATT and CDR2 SNEGSKA (reference sequence). This CDR3 is CSASHRGTGVTGELFF. In nucleotides, the CDR3 is TGCAGTGCTAGCCATCGAGGGACAGGTGTTACCGGGGAGCTGTTTTTT.

This clonotype has just a few counts. V and J are TRBV18 and TRBJ2-3; D remains ambiguous. Per the germline V gene, CDR1 is KGHSH and CDR2 is LQKENI. The germline V and J ends were trimmed by 0 bases and 4 bases, with 8 bases remaining between them. The CDR3 sequence is 14 residues long. The CDR3 here is CASSPPSSADTQYF. The CDR3 DNA follows: TGTGCCAGCTCACCACCTTCGAGCGCAGATACGCAGTATTTT.

The chain joins TRBV5-1 to TRBJ2-3; D is perhaps TRBD1 or TRBD2 (5 bases each). Germline V CDR1 and CDR2: SGHRS, YFSETQ. V was cut by 4 bases and J by 3 bases, with 15 bases left in between. This CDR3 is built from 15 residues. The CDR3 DNA sequence: TGCGCCAGCAGCCAACCGGGACCGGGGACAGATACGCAGTATTTT. It yields the protein CASSQPGPGTDTQYF.

The chain uses TRBV28 and TRBJ1-2; TRBD1 matches 10 bases. Looked up from germline, CDR1 is MDHEN and CDR2 is SYDVKM. Germline trimming cut 6 bases from V and 7 bases from J; bases unmatched to any gene: 5. The CDR3 is 13 amino acids. Here the CDR3 reads CASRRQGASGYTF. In nucleotides, the CDR3 is TGTGCCAGCAGGCGACAGGGGGCAAGTGGCTACACCTTC.

The chain employs TRBV5-1 and TRBJ1-2; D unclear. Per germline, CDR1 SGHRS and CDR2 YFSETQ. The CDR3 length is 13 residues. The V end lost 0 bases, the J end lost 7 bases, and 10 bases lay between the germline ends. Here the CDR3 reads CASSLEQARGYTF. As DNA, the CDR3 is TGCGCCAGCAGCTTGGAACAAGCCCGTGGCTACACCTTC.

The rearrangement uses TRBV25-1 and TRBJ2-2; D remains ambiguous. Germline loops: CDR1 MGHDK, CDR2 SYGVNS. Trimming left V 11 bases short and J 1 base short, with 14 bases between. The CDR3 has 14 residues. CDR3 sequence reads: CASRGAKNTGELFF. CDR3 DNA sequence: TGTGCCTCCCGAGGAGCAAAGAACACCGGGGAGCTGTTTTTT.

Only a few counts were recorded for this clonotype. J is TRBJ2-5 and V is TRBV12-3 or TRBV12-4, with TRBD1 identical over 12 bases. The V gene end was trimmed by 5 bases and the J gene end by 5 bases; junction bases not matched to a gene: 6. This CDR3 is 15 amino acids long. The CDR3 bases are TGTGCCAGCAGTGCGGGACAGGGGGCCGGGGAGACCCAGTACTTC. Residues: CASSAGQGAGETQYF.

The genes are TRBV27 and TRBJ2-2, with 10 bases lining up with TRBD1. There are 15 residues in the CDR3. Per germline, CDR1 MNHEY and CDR2 SMNVEV (reference sequence). V shed 8 bases, J shed 7 bases, and the junction held 10 bases outside the gene matches. CDR3 region: CASSRTGGYNGELFF. CDR3 sequence (DNA): TGTGCCAGCTCGAGGACAGGGGGATATAACGGGGAGCTGTTTTTT.

This clonotype turned up a few times. The chain employs TRBV5-5 and TRBJ1-3; 7 bases align to TRBD1. This CDR3 comprises 16 residues. CDR1 and CDR2 from the germline V gene are SGHKS and YYEKEE (reference sequence). Trimming cost V 4 bases and J 8 bases; bases outside gene matches: 15. The CDR3, as DNA: TGTGCCAGCAGCCTTGCCCTACAGGGGAAGAGAGACACCATATATTTT. This codes for CASSLALQGKRDTIYF.

This clonotype appeared a few times. Here the CDR3 reads CASSEYDRGTEAFF. The CDR3, as DNA: TGTGCCAGCAGTGAATATGACAGGGGTACTGAAGCTTTCTTT. V usage is TRBV25-1 and J usage is TRBJ1-1; 8 nucleotides match TRBD1. The CDR3 totals 14 residues. Germline V gene sequence: CDR1 MGHDK, CDR2 SYGVNS. Trimming removed 0 bases from V and 5 bases from J; junction bases left unmatched: 2.

The chain combines TRBV20-1 with TRBJ1-2; 7 bases fit TRBD1. The CDR3 is made up of 13 amino acids. The V segment lost 3 bases and the J segment 4 bases; nucleotides outside the gene matches: 5. CDR1 and CDR2 from the germline V gene are DFQATT and SNEGSKA (reference sequence). This CDR3 reads CSASPGTVYGYTF. CDR3 in DNA: TGCAGTGCTAGCCCGGGGACAGTCTATGGCTACACCTTC.

This clonotype was seen at least ten times. The chain links TRBV24-1 to TRBJ2-1, with 11 bases fitting TRBD2. Per germline, CDR1 KGHDR and CDR2 SFDVKD. V was clipped by 5 bases and J by 5 bases; unmatched bases: 4. The CDR3 is made up of 15 amino acids. This CDR3 is CATSASGRPNNEQFF. For the CDR3, the DNA is TGTGCCACCAGTGCTAGCGGGAGGCCTAACAATGAGCAGTTCTTC.

Many counts were recorded for this clonotype. The CDR3 region has the DNA TGTGCCAGCAGCCAAGATTGGTCGGGAGGGGGCGCAACCCCTGAAGCTTTCTTT. Its protein product is CASSQDWSGGGATPEAFF. This rearrangement joins TRBV4-2 to TRBJ1-1; 7 bases agree with TRBD1. CDR3 length: 18 amino acids. Germline CDR1 LGHNA, CDR2 YNFKEQ. V gave up 0 bases and J gave up 6 bases; unmatched junction bases: 16.

This clonotype was seen ten or more times. The V and J genes are TRBV12-3 or TRBV12-4 and TRBJ2-3; 8 positions agree with TRBD1. Unmatched junction bases numbered 9, after V lost 6 bases and J lost 4 bases. This CDR3 has 15 amino acids. Here the CDR3 reads CASSTSGGFSDTQYF. The CDR3 DNA reads as TGTGCCAGCAGCACCTCAGGGGGCTTTTCAGATACGCAGTATTTT.